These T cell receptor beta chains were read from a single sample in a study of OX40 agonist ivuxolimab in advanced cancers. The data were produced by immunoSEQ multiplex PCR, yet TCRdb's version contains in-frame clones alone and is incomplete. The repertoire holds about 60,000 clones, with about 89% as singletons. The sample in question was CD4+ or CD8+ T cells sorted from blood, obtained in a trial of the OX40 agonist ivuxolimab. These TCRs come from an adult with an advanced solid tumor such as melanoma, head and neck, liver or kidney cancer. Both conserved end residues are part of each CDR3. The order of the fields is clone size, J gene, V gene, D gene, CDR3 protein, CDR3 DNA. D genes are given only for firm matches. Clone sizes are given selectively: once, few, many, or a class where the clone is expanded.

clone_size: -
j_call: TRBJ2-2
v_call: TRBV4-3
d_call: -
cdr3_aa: CASSPRPSANTGELFF
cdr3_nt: TGCGCCAGCAGCCCCCGACCCTCAGCGAACACCGGGGAGCTGTTTTTT

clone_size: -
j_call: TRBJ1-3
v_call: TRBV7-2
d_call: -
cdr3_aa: CASSLGGPDSGNTIYF
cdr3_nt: TGTGCCAGCAGCTTAGGGGGACCAGACTCTGGAAACACCATATATTTT

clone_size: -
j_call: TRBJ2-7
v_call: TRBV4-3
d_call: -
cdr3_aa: CASSQDLTDGYEQYF
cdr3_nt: TGCGCCAGCAGCCAAGATTTGACGGACGGCTACGAGCAGTACTTC

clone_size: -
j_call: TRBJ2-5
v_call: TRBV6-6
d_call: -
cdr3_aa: CASSYQGTFQETQYF
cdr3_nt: TGTGCCAGCAGTTACCAGGGGACGTTTCAAGAGACCCAGTACTTC

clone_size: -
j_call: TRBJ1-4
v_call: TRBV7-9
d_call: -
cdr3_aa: CASSPSGTEKLFF
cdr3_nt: TGTGCCAGCAGCCCAAGCGGTACGGAAAAACTGTTTTTT

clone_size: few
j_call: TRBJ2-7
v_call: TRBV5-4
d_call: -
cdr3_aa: CASSLAGNRYEQYF
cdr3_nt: TGTGCCAGCAGCTTGGCAGGGAACAGGTACGAGCAGTACTTC

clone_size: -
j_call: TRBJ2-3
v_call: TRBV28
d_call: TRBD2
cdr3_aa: CASSSSGSGPDTQYF
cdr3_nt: TGTGCCAGCAGTTCTAGCGGGAGCGGGCCAGATACGCAGTATTTT

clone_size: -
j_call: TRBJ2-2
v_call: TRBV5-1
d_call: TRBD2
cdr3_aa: CASSLEGLAMAGELFF
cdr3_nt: TGCGCCAGCAGCTTGGAGGGACTAGCTATGGCCGGGGAGCTGTTTTTT

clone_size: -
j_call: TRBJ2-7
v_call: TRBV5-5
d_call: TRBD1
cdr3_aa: CASSLWGQGGFSYEQYF
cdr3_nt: TGTGCCAGCAGCTTGTGGGGACAGGGGGGTTTCTCCTACGAGCAGTACTTC

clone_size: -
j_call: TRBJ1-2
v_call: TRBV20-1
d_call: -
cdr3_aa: CSARDRGGYTF
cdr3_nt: TGCAGTGCTAGAGATCGTGGTGGCTACACCTTC

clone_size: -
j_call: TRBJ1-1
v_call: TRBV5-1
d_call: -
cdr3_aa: CASSRGSSGIEAFF
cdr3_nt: TGCGCCAGCAGCCGAGGATCGTCGGGGATTGAAGCTTTCTTT